The clone carrying this T cell receptor (beta chain) has ten or more counts. Its specificity is not known. The missing CDR3 end, 3 residues past where the read stops, is filled in from the germline J gene. Sequenced by immunoSEQ multiplex PCR; TCRdb stores in-frame clones only, minus some. The sample has about 33,000 clones, none seen only once. These data originate in a study of T cell clonality in common variable immunodeficiency. Study-wide results and limits: In common variable immunodeficiency, TCR beta chains reportedly carried fewer deletions and N-nucleotide insertions. TCRbeta clonality was increased in CVID versus healthy controls.

Diagnosis required reduced IgG, IgA and/or IgM with specific antibody deficiency. Blood came from CVID subjects not ill and not taking immunomodulatory or immunosuppressive medication. The CDR3 has 13 amino acids. V was shortened by 5 bases and J by 3 bases, with 11 bases between the two germline ends. Germline values: CDR1 LNHDA, CDR2 SQIVND (reference sequence). This clonotype originated in a human donor with common variable immunodeficiency. The rearrangement uses TRBV19 and TRBJ2-7; D is unclear. Sample: peripheral blood mononuclear cells. The sequenced part of the CDR3 DNA is TGTGCCAGTAGTTCCACTTCGGGCTACGAG. It is translated as CASSSTSGYE. The complete CDR3 reads CASSSTSGYEQYF.